This T cell receptor (beta chain) was observed in a study of blood T cell repertoires in COVID-19. As for the study in general: Samples representing acute and convalescent COVID-19 were sourced from the United States, Italy and Spain. The analysed material was cDNA or gDNA that came from T cells, B-cell-depleted T cells, or PBMCs.

The V end lost 5 bases, the J end lost 9 bases, and 16 bases lay between the germline ends. Looked up from germline, CDR1 is SQVTM and CDR2 is ANQGSEA. This CDR3 is built from 12 residues. Study processing details: Amplified reference gene primers provided the basis for estimating nucleated cell counts. Clones were sequenced by immunoSEQ multiplex PCR, and TCRdb holds only the in-frame ones, with some missing. From that table come the V and J calls and clone size; the DNA was used to work out D and trimming. The table has roughly 120,000 clones, about 88% seen once; the top ten hold about 3%. This TCR came from a man aged 35 to 55 with acute or convalescent COVID-19. Sequenced: peripheral blood. The chain combines TRBV29-1 with TRBJ1-1, with unresolved D. CDR3 bases: TGCAGCGTTTTCCGGGCAGGAGGTAAAGCTTTCTTT. Translation: CSVFRAGGKAFF. Drawing the rest from reference TRBV29-1 and TRBJ1-1, the complete variable domain is SAVISQKPSRDICQRGTSLTIQCQVDSQVTMMFWYRQQPGQSLTLIATANQGSEATYESGFVIDKFPISRPNLTFSTLTVSNMSPEDSSIYLCSVFRAGGKAFFGQGTRLTVV.